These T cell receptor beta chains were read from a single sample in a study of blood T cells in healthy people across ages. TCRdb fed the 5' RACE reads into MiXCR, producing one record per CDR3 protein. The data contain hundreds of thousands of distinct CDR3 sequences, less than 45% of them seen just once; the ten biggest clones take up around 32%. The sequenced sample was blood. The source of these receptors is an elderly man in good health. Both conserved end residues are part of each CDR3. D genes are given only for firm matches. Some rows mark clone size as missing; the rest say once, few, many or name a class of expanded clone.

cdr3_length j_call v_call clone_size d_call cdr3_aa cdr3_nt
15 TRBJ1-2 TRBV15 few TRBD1 CATSRDLQGGYGYTF TGTGCCACCAGCAGAGACCTCCAGGGGGGCTATGGCTACACCTTC
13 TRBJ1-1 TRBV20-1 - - CSARAGYNTEAFF TGCAGTGCTAGAGCGGGGTATAACACTGAAGCTTTCTTT
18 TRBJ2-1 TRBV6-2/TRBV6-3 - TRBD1 CASSYRPGQGFSYNEQFF TGTGCCAGCAGTTACCGTCCGGGACAGGGGTTTTCCTACAATGAGCAGTTCTTC
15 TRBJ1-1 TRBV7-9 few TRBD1 CASSLGTGGSTEAFF TGTGCCAGCAGCCTAGGGACAGGGGGTAGCACTGAAGCTTTCTTT
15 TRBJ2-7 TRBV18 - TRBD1 CASSPPGQGFYEQYF TGTGCCAGCTCACCACCGGGACAGGGATTCTACGAGCAGTACTTC
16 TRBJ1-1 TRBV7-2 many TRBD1 CASSWTGQRVNTEAFF TGTGCCAGCAGCTGGACAGGGCAAAGGGTAAACACTGAAGCTTTCTTT
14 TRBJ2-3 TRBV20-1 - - CSAPPKASTDTQYF TGCAGTGCTCCCCCGAAGGCTAGCACAGATACGCAGTATTTT
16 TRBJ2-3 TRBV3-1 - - CASSQDWGHSTDTQYF TGTGCCAGCAGCCAAGATTGGGGGCATAGCACAGATACGCAGTATTTT
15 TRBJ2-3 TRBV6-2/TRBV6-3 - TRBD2 CASSYGGGGVDTQYF TGTGCCAGCAGTTACGGCGGGGGGGGCGTAGATACGCAGTATTTT
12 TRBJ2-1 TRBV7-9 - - CASSTKGGEQFF TGTGCCAGCAGTACTAAGGGCGGTGAGCAGTTCTTC
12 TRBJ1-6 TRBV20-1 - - CSGGAGNSPLHF TGCAGTGGAGGGGCCGGTAATTCACCCCTCCACTTT
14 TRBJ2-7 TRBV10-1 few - CASSGNRAADEQYF TGCGCCAGCAGTGGGAACAGGGCCGCGGACGAGCAGTACTTC
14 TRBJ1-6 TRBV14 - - CASSMGPTNSPLHF TGTGCCAGCAGCATGGGACCCACTAATTCACCCCTCCACTTT
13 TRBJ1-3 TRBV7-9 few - CASGHSSGNTIYF TGTGCCAGCGGTCATAGCTCTGGAAACACCATATATTTT
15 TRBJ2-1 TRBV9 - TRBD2 CASSVGSGSSAEQFF TGTGCCAGCAGCGTAGGTAGCGGGAGCTCGGCTGAGCAGTTCTTC
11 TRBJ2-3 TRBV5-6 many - CASSRGKRQYF TGTGCCAGCAGCCGGGGGAAGCGGCAGTATTTT
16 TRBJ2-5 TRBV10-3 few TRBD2 CAISESGLAVQETQYF TGTGCCATCAGTGAGTCGGGACTAGCGGTACAAGAGACCCAGTACTTC
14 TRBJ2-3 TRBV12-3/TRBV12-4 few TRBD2 CASSFRGLAAGQYF TGTGCCAGCAGTTTTAGAGGACTAGCGGCGGGGCAGTATTTT
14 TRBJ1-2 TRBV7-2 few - CASSLAAGGDGYTF TGTGCCAGCAGCCTTGCGGCGGGGGGCGATGGCTACACCTTC
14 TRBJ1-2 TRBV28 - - CASSLSGGRGGYTF TGTGCCAGCAGTTTATCGGGGGGGCGCGGGGGCTACACCTTC
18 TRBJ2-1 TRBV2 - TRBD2 CASRGVMASGSSYNEQFF TGTGCCAGCAGGGGGGTCATGGCTAGCGGAAGCTCCTACAATGAGCAGTTCTTC
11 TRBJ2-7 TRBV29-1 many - CSVGPGPEQYF TGCAGCGTTGGCCCCGGGCCGGAGCAGTACTTC